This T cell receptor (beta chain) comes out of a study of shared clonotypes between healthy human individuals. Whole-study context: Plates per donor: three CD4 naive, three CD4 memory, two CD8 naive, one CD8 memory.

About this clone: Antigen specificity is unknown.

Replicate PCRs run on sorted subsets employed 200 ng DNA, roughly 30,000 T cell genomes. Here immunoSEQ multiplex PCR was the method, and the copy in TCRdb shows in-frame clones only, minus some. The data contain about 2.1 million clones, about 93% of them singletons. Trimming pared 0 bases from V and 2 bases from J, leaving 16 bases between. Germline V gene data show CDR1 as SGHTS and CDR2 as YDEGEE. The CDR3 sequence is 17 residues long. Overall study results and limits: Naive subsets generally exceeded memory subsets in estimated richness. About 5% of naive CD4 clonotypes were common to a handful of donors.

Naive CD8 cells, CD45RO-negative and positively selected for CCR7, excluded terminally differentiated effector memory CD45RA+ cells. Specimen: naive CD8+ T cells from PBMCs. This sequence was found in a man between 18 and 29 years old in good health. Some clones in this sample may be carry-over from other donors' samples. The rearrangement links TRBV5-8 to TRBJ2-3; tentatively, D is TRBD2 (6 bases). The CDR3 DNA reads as TGTGCCAGCAGCTTGGGGGTGAGGAGGGCTCCCACAGATACGCAGTATTTT. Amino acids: CASSLGVRRAPTDTQYF.